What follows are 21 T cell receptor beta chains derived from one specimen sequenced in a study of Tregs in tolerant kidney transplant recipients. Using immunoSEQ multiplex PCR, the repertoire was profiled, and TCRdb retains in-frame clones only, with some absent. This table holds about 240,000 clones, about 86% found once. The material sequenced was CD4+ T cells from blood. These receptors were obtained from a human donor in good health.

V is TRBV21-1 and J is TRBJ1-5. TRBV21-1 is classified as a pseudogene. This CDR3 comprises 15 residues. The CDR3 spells CASPRRGGSNQPQHF. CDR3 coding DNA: TGTGCCAGCCCCAGGAGGGGGGGGAGCAATCAGCCCCAGCATTTT.

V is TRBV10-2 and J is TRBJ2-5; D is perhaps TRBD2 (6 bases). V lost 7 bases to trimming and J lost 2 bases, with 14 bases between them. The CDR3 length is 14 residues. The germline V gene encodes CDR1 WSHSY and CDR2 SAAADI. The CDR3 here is CASTVGGGQETQYF. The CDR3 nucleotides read TGCGCCAGCACGGTGGGTGGGGGGCAAGAGACCCAGTACTTC.

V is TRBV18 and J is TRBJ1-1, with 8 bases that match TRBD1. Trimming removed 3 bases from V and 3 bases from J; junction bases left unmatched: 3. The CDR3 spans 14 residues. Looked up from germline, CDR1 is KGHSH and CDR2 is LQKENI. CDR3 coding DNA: TGTGCCAGCTCACCCGAGACAGGGGACACTGAAGCTTTCTTT. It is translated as CASSPETGDTEAFF. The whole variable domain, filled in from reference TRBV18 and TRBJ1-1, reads NAGVMQNPRHLVRRRGQEARLRCSPMKGHSHVYWYRQLPEEGLKFMVYLQKENIIDESGMPKERFSAEFPKEGPSILRIQQVVRGDSAAYFCASSPETGDTEAFFGQGTRLTVV.

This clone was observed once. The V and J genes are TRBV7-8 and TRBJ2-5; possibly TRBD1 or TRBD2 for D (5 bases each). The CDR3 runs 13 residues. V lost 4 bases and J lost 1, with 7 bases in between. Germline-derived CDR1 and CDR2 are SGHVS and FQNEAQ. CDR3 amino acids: CASSWDRQETQYF. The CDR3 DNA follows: TGTGCCAGCAGCTGGGACCGCCAAGAGACCCAGTACTTC.

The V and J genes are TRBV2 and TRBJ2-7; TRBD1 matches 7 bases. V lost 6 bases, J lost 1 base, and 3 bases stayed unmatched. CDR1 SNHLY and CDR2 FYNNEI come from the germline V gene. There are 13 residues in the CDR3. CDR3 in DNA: TGTGCCAGCAGCGGACAGGTTTCCTACGAGCAGTACTTC. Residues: CASSGQVSYEQYF. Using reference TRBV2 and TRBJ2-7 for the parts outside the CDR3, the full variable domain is EPEVTQTPSHQVTQMGQEVILRCVPISNHLYFYWYRQILGQKVEFLVSFYNNEISEKSEIFDDQFSVERPDGSNFTLKIRSTKLEDSAMYFCASSGQVSYEQYFGPGTRLTVT.

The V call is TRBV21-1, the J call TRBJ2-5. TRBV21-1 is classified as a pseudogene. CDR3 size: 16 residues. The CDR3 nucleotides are TGTGCCAGCACCCCGTTACTAGGGACGTACCAAGAGACCCAGTACTTC. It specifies CASTPLLGTYQETQYF.

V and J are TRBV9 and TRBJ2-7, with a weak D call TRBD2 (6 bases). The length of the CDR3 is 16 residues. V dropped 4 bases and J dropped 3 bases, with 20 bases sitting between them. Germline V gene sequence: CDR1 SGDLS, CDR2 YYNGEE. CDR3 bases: TGTGCCAGCAGCCGCGTGGGAAGCGGGCAGATCTACGAGCAGTACTTC. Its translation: CASSRVGSGQIYEQYF.

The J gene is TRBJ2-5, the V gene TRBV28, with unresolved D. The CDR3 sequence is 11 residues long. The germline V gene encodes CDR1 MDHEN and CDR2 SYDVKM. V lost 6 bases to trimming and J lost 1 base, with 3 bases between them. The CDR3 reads CASRTQETQYF. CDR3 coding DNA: TGTGCCAGCAGGACCCAAGAGACCCAGTACTTC.

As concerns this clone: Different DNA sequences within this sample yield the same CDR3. This CDR3 is CASSPRLAGGPRTDTQYF. CDR3 sequence (DNA): TGTGCCAGCTCTCCAAGACTGGCGGGAGGGCCTCGCACAGATACGCAGTATTTT. The chain employs TRBV5-4 and TRBJ2-3, with 9 bases aligning to TRBD2. Germline CDR1 is SGHNT and CDR2 is YYREEE (reference sequence). After removal of 7 bases from V and 1 base from J, the junction contained 16 bases not matched to a gene. This CDR3 is built from 18 residues.

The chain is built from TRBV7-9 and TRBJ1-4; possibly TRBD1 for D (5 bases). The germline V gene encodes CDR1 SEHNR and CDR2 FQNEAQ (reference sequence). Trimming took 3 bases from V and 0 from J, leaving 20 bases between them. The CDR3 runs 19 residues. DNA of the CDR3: TGTGCCAGCAGCTTCTTCGCCCCCGGATCCAGGGCAACTAATGAAAAACTGTTTTTT. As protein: CASSFFAPGSRATNEKLFF.

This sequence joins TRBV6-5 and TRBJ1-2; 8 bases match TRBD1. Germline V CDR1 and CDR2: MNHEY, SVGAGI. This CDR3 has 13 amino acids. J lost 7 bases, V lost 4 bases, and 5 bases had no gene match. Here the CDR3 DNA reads TGTGCCAGCAGTTTGAGACAGGGGTTTGGCTACACCTTC. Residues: CASSLRQGFGYTF.

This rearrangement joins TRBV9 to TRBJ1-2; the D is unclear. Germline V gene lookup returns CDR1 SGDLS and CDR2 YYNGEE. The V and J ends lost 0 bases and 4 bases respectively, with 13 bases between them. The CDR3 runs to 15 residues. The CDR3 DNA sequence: TGTGCCAGCAGCGTAGTGGGCACCGATACCTATGGCTACACCTTC. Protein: CASSVVGTDTYGYTF.

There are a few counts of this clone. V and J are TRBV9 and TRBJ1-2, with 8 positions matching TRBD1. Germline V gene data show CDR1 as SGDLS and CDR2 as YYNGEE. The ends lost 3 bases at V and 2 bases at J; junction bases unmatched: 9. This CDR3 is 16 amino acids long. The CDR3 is CASSAQSGGANYGYTF. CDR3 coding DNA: TGTGCCAGCAGCGCACAGTCAGGGGGCGCAAACTATGGCTACACCTTC. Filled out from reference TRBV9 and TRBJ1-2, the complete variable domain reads DSGVTQTPKHLITATGQRVTLRCSPRSGDLSVYWYQQSLDQGLQFLIQYYNGEERAKGNILERFSAQQFPDLHSELNLSSLELGDSALYFCASSAQSGGANYGYTFGSGTRLTVV.

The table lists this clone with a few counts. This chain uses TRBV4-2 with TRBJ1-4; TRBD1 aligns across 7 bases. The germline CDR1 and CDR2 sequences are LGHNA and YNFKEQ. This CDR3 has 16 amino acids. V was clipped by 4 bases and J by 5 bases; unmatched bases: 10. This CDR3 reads CASSRGDGTANEKLFF. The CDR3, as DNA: TGTGCCAGCAGCCGCGGTGACGGGACAGCGAATGAAAAACTGTTTTTT.

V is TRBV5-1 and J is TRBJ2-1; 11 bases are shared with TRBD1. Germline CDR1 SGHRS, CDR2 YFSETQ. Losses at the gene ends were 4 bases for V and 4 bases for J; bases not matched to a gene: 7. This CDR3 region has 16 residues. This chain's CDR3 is CASSLGTGGPYNEQFF. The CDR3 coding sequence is TGCGCCAGCAGCCTTGGGACAGGGGGGCCTTACAATGAGCAGTTCTTC.

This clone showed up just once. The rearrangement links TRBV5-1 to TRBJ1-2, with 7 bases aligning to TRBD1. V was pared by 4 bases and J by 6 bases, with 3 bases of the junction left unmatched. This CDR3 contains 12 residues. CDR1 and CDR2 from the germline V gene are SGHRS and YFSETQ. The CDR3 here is CASSRDRDGYTF. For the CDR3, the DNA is TGCGCCAGCAGCCGTGACAGGGATGGCTACACCTTC. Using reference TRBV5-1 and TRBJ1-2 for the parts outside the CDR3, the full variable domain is KAGVTQTPRYLIKTRGQQVTLSCSPISGHRSVSWYQQTPGQGLQFLFEYFSETQRNKGNFPGRFSGRQFSNSRSEMNVSTLELGDSALYLCASSRDRDGYTFGSGTRLTVV.

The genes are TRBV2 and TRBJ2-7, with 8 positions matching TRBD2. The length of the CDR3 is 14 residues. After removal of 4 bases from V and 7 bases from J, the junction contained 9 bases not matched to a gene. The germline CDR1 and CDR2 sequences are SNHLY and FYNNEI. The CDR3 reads CASSANGRAREQYF. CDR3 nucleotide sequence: TGTGCCAGCAGTGCGAACGGGAGGGCGAGAGAGCAGTACTTC.

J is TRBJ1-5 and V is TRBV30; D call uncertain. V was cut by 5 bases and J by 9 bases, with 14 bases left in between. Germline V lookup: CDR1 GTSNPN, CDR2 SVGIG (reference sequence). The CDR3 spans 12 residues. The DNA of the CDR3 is TGTGCCTGGTCCAACCGACGTGGGCCCCAGCATTTT. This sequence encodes CAWSNRRGPQHF.

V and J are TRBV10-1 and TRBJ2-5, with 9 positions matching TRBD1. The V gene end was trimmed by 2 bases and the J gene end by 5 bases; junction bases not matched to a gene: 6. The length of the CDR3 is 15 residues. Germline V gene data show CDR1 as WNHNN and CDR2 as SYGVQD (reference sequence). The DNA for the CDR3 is TGCGCCAGCAGTGAGACCATGACAGGGGGGGAGACCCAGTACTTC. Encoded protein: CASSETMTGGETQYF.

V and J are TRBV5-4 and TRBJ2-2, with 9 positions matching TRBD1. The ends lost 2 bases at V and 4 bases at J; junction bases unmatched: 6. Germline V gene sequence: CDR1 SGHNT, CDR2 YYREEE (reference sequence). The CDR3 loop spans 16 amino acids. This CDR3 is CASSFKTGGGTGELFF. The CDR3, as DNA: TGTGCCAGCAGCTTCAAGACAGGGGGTGGCACCGGGGAGCTGTTTTTT.

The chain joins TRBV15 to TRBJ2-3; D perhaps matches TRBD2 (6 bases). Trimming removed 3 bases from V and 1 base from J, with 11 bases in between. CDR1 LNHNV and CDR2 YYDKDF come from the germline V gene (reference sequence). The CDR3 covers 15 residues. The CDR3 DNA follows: TGTGCCACCAGCAGGACCGGGACTGGCACAGATACGCAGTATTTT. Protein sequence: CATSRTGTGTDTQYF.